These T cell receptor beta chains were read from a single sample in a study of T-cell reconstitution after alpha-beta-depleted transplantation in children. TCRdb fed the PCR reads into MiXCR, producing one record per CDR3 protein. This repertoire shows roughly 670,000 distinct CDR3 sequences, over 10% found once; its top ten account for about 0.79%. Material: PBMCs, obtained before TCRalphabeta/CD19-depleted stem cell transplant. The receptors stem from a girl aged 2 to 9 with congenital amegakaryocytic thrombocytopenia, due to receive a stem cell transplant. Both conserved end residues are part of each CDR3. D genes are given only for firm matches. The size field is filled for only some rows; it gives once, few, many or a size class.

D: TRBD2; V: TRBV7-8; size: .; J: TRBJ2-1; CDR3: CASSTGLAGGTYNEQFF; DNA: TGTGCCAGCAGCACCGGACTAGCGGGAGGAACCTACAATGAGCAGTTCTTC
D: TRBD2; V: TRBV7-6; size: .; J: TRBJ2-1; CDR3: CASSLEPSGRSGFNEQFF; DNA: TGTGCCAGCAGCTTAGAGCCTAGCGGGAGGTCCGGGTTTAATGAGCAGTTCTTC
D: .; V: TRBV11-2; size: .; J: TRBJ2-1; CDR3: CASSLSRTGEQFF; DNA: TGTGCCAGCAGCTTAAGTAGGACGGGGGAGCAGTTCTTC
D: TRBD1; V: TRBV6-2/TRBV6-3; size: .; J: TRBJ1-5; CDR3: CASRQTTGIYSNQPQHF; DNA: TGTGCCAGCAGGCAGACGACAGGGATCTATAGCAATCAGCCCCAGCATTTT
D: .; V: TRBV27; size: many; J: TRBJ2-7; CDR3: CASSRGAYEQYF; DNA: TGTGCCAGCTCCCGGGGAGCCTACGAGCAGTACTTC
D: .; V: TRBV5-1; size: many; J: TRBJ2-3; CDR3: CASSLVGSWAPDTQYF; DNA: TGCGCCAGCAGCTTGGTTGGTAGCTGGGCCCCAGATACGCAGTATTTT
D: .; V: TRBV20-1; size: many; J: TRBJ2-5; CDR3: CSARPGKEETQYF; DNA: TGCAGTGCTAGACCGGGAAAGGAGGAGACCCAGTACTTC
D: .; V: TRBV5-1; size: .; J: TRBJ2-1; CDR3: CASSQSMDEQFF; DNA: TGCGCCAGCAGCCAATCGATGGATGAGCAGTTCTTC
D: .; V: TRBV5-5; size: .; J: TRBJ2-7; CDR3: CASSLGLNTYEQYF; DNA: TGTGCCAGCAGCTTGGGACTCAACACCTACGAGCAGTACTTC
D: TRBD2; V: TRBV9; size: many; J: TRBJ2-1; CDR3: CASSGGLARSEQFF; DNA: TGTGCCAGCAGCGGGGGACTAGCGCGTTCTGAGCAGTTCTTC
D: TRBD2; V: TRBV3-1; size: .; J: TRBJ2-3; CDR3: CASSRLAEVTDTQYF; DNA: TGTGCCAGCAGCCGACTAGCGGAAGTCACAGATACGCAGTATTTT
D: TRBD1; V: TRBV5-1; size: many; J: TRBJ1-1; CDR3: CASSLSTGARSEAFF; DNA: TGCGCCAGCAGCTTAAGTACAGGGGCGAGGTCTGAAGCTTTCTTT
D: .; V: TRBV3-1; size: .; J: TRBJ1-1; CDR3: CASGTMNTEAFF; DNA: TGTGCCAGCGGGACAATGAACACTGAAGCTTTCTTT
D: TRBD2; V: TRBV10-3; size: .; J: TRBJ2-3; CDR3: CAIRRETSTDTQYF; DNA: TGTGCCATCAGGCGGGAGACTAGCACAGATACGCAGTATTTT
D: TRBD2; V: TRBV5-1; size: many; J: TRBJ2-2; CDR3: CASSSPGLASGAGELFF; DNA: TGCGCCAGCAGCTCCCCGGGACTAGCGAGTGGTGCCGGGGAGCTGTTTTTT
D: .; V: TRBV20-1; size: .; J: TRBJ2-7; CDR3: CSARVPGGRSPEQYF; DNA: TGCAGTGCTAGAGTCCCCGGCGGGCGGAGTCCCGAGCAGTACTTC
D: .; V: TRBV12-3/TRBV12-4; size: many; J: TRBJ2-1; CDR3: CASSLTHEFF; DNA: TGTGCCAGCAGTTTAACCCACGAGTTCTTC
D: TRBD2; V: TRBV12-5; size: few; J: TRBJ2-7; CDR3: CASGLVLAAGGPVYEQYF; DNA: TGTGCTAGTGGTTTGGTACTGGCAGCGGGAGGCCCAGTCTACGAGCAGTACTTC
D: TRBD2; V: TRBV20-1; size: few; J: TRBJ2-7; CDR3: CSARSSGKSYEQYF; DNA: TGCAGTGCTAGATCTAGCGGGAAATCCTACGAGCAGTACTTC
D: .; V: TRBV7-9; size: .; J: TRBJ1-1; CDR3: CASSLRLDTEAFF; DNA: TGTGCCAGCAGCCTCCGGCTCGACACTGAAGCTTTCTTT
D: .; V: TRBV20-1; size: few; J: TRBJ1-2; CDR3: CSAYYGYTF; DNA: TGCAGTGCTTACTATGGCTACACCTTC
D: TRBD2; V: TRBV20-1; size: few; J: TRBJ2-7; CDR3: CSATDGGLALQYF; DNA: TGCAGTGCCACTGACGGCGGACTAGCGTTGCAGTACTTC
D: TRBD2; V: TRBV20-1; size: .; J: TRBJ2-5; CDR3: CSAPTSGLQETQYF; DNA: TGCAGTGCTCCCACTAGCGGCCTCCAAGAGACCCAGTACTTC
D: .; V: TRBV10-3; size: few; J: TRBJ1-1; CDR3: CAISGFGIGMNTEAFF; DNA: TGTGCCATCAGTGGGTTCGGGATAGGAATGAACACTGAAGCTTTCTTT
D: .; V: TRBV5-5; size: few; J: TRBJ1-5; CDR3: CASSLSWAGSNQPQHF; DNA: TGTGCCAGCAGCTTATCCTGGGCAGGGAGCAATCAGCCCCAGCATTTT
D: .; V: TRBV7-9; size: .; J: TRBJ2-1; CDR3: CASSSAGYYNEQFF; DNA: TGTGCCAGCAGCTCGGCAGGGTACTACAATGAGCAGTTCTTC
D: TRBD2; V: TRBV19; size: .; J: TRBJ2-1; CDR3: CASSAGTSVSNEQFF; DNA: TGTGCCAGTAGTGCCGGGACTAGCGTGTCCAATGAGCAGTTCTTC
D: .; V: TRBV4-2; size: few; J: TRBJ2-6; CDR3: CASSQDGSRTGANVLTF; DNA: TGTGCCAGCAGCCAAGATGGCTCAAGAACTGGGGCCAACGTCCTGACTTTC
D: .; V: TRBV20-1; size: many; J: TRBJ1-1; CDR3: CSARAEPPTEAFF; DNA: TGCAGTGCTAGAGCGGAACCCCCGACTGAAGCTTTCTTT
D: .; V: TRBV29-1; size: many; J: TRBJ2-2; CDR3: CSVEPIMTGELFF; DNA: TGCAGCGTTGAACCTATAATGACCGGGGAGCTGTTTTTT
D: TRBD1; V: TRBV28; size: few; J: TRBJ1-1; CDR3: CASSLGGTANTEAFF; DNA: TGTGCCAGCAGTTTAGGAGGGACAGCGAACACTGAAGCTTTCTTT
D: .; V: TRBV7-9; size: many; J: TRBJ2-7; CDR3: CASSLAEPGEQYF; DNA: TGTGCCAGCAGCTTAGCGGAGCCTGGGGAGCAGTACTTC
D: .; V: TRBV20-1; size: many; J: TRBJ1-3; CDR3: CSAYLGNTIYF; DNA: TGCAGTGCCTATTTGGGGAACACCATATATTTT
D: .; V: TRBV30; size: few; J: TRBJ2-1; CDR3: CAWNQRQDNEQFF; DNA: TGTGCCTGGAATCAGCGACAGGACAATGAGCAGTTCTTC
D: TRBD2; V: TRBV7-3; size: .; J: TRBJ2-5; CDR3: CASSLMAGGKETQYF; DNA: TGTGCCAGCAGCTTAATGGCGGGAGGGAAAGAGACCCAGTACTTC
D: .; V: TRBV20-1; size: few; J: TRBJ1-6; CDR3: CSARKRPPTGRGDSPLHF; DNA: TGCAGTGCTAGAAAAAGGCCCCCCACAGGGAGAGGGGATTCACCCCTCCACTTT
D: TRBD1; V: TRBV10-2; size: many; J: TRBJ1-1; CDR3: CASKTTGGKTEAFF; DNA: TGCGCCAGCAAAACTACAGGGGGCAAAACTGAAGCTTTCTTT
D: TRBD2; V: TRBV5-1; size: few; J: TRBJ2-3; CDR3: CASTGLVPSTDTQYF; DNA: TGCGCCAGCACGGGACTAGTGCCTAGCACAGATACGCAGTATTTT
D: .; V: TRBV7-9; size: few; J: TRBJ2-5; CDR3: CASSLGPSSGTQYF; DNA: TGTGCCAGCAGCTTGGGACCCTCTTCGGGGACCCAGTACTTC
D: TRBD2; V: TRBV12-3/TRBV12-4; size: many; J: TRBJ2-1; CDR3: CASSLQLASRNEQFF; DNA: TGTGCCAGCAGTTTGCAACTAGCGTCTCGCAATGAGCAGTTCTTC
D: .; V: TRBV28; size: many; J: TRBJ2-3; CDR3: CASSLSILGGTDTQYF; DNA: TGTGCCAGCAGTTTATCGATCCTCGGTGGCACAGATACGCAGTATTTT
D: .; V: TRBV28; size: many; J: TRBJ2-7; CDR3: CASSSPARSSYEQYF; DNA: TGTGCCAGCAGTTCCCCGGCGAGGAGCTCCTACGAGCAGTACTTC
D: TRBD1; V: TRBV20-1; size: .; J: TRBJ2-7; CDR3: CSARTGGLYEQYF; DNA: TGCAGTGCCAGGACAGGGGGCCTCTACGAGCAGTACTTC
D: TRBD2; V: TRBV3-1; size: many; J: TRBJ2-1; CDR3: CASSHRLAVNEQFF; DNA: TGTGCCAGCAGCCACCGTCTAGCGGTCAATGAGCAGTTCTTC
D: .; V: TRBV5-1; size: many; J: TRBJ2-7; CDR3: CASSLVWDTSYEQYF; DNA: TGCGCCAGCAGCTTGGTCTGGGACACATCCTACGAGCAGTACTTC
D: .; V: TRBV12-3/TRBV12-4; size: many; J: TRBJ2-5; CDR3: CASSSTGGSETQYF; DNA: TGTGCCAGCAGTTCGACCGGGGGCTCTGAGACCCAGTACTTC
D: .; V: TRBV6-6; size: .; J: TRBJ1-1; CDR3: CASSPKNTEAFF; DNA: TGTGCCAGCAGCCCAAAGAACACTGAAGCTTTCTTT
D: TRBD2; V: TRBV14; size: .; J: TRBJ2-7; CDR3: CASSQAGGPYEQYF; DNA: TGTGCCAGCAGCCAAGCGGGAGGGCCGTACGAGCAGTACTTC
D: .; V: TRBV5-1; size: few; J: TRBJ2-6; CDR3: CASSFRRDLSGANVLTF; DNA: TGCGCCAGCAGCTTCCGACGGGACCTTTCTGGGGCCAACGTCCTGACTTTC
D: TRBD2; V: TRBV6-2/TRBV6-3; size: many; J: TRBJ2-7; CDR3: CASSLAGKTYEQYF; DNA: TGTGCCAGCAGCCTAGCGGGAAAGACTTACGAGCAGTACTTC
D: .; V: TRBV6-2/TRBV6-3; size: .; J: TRBJ2-7; CDR3: CASSYSSPTLSEQYF; DNA: TGTGCCAGCAGTTACTCTTCCCCTACCTTGAGCGAGCAGTACTTC
D: .; V: TRBV21-1; size: few; J: TRBJ1-4; CDR3: CASSKVGWCLEKLFF; DNA: TGTGCCAGCAGCAAAGTGGGGTGGTGTCTCGAAAAACTGTTTTTT
D: .; V: TRBV12-3/TRBV12-4; size: many; J: TRBJ2-7; CDR3: CASSFNGAGEQYF; DNA: TGTGCCAGCAGTTTCAACGGGGCCGGCGAGCAGTACTTC
D: .; V: TRBV20-1; size: .; J: TRBJ2-2; CDR3: CSAQGLTNTGELFF; DNA: TGCAGTGCGCAAGGACTAACTAACACCGGGGAGCTGTTTTTT
D: .; V: TRBV6-6; size: few; J: TRBJ1-5; CDR3: CASSPGKGAQHF; DNA: TGTGCCAGCAGCCCGGGTAAGGGGGCCCAGCATTTT
D: TRBD2; V: TRBV7-9; size: .; J: TRBJ2-1; CDR3: CASSPSLAGYGEQFF; DNA: TGTGCCAGCAGCCCCTCCCTAGCGGGGTATGGTGAGCAGTTCTTC
D: TRBD2; V: TRBV12-3/TRBV12-4; size: .; J: TRBJ2-7; CDR3: CASSLGQGGYYEQYF; DNA: TGTGCCAGCAGTTTAGGTCAGGGAGGGTACTACGAGCAGTACTTC
D: .; V: TRBV5-1; size: .; J: TRBJ2-7; CDR3: CASSRESHEQYF; DNA: TGCGCCAGCAGCCGGGAGTCCCACGAGCAGTACTTC